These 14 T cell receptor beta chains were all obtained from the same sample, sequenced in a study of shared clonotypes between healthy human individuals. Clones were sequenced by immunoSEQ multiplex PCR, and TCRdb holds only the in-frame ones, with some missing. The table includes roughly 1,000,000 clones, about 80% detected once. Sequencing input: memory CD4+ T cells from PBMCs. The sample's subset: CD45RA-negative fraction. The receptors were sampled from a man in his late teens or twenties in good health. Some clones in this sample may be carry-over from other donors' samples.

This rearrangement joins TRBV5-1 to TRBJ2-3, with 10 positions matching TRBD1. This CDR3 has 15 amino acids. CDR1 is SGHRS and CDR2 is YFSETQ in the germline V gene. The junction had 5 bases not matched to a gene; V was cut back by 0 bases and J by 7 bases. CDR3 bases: TGCGCCAGCAGCTTGGGGACAGGGGGTCGGTATACGCAGTATTTT. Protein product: CASSLGTGGRYTQYF.

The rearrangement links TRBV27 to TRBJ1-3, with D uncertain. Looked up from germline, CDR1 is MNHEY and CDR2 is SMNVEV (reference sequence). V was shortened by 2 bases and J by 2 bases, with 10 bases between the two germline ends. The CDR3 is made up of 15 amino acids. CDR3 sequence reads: CASSLRRNPGNTIYF. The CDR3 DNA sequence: TGTGCCAGCAGTTTACGGCGTAACCCTGGAAACACCATATATTTT.

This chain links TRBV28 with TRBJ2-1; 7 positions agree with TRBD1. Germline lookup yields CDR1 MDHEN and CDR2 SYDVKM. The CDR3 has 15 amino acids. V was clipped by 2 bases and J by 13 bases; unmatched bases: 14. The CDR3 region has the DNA TGTGCCAGCAGTTTAGGGACAGCCGGGGTTCGAGGCCAGTTCTTC. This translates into CASSLGTAGVRGQFF.

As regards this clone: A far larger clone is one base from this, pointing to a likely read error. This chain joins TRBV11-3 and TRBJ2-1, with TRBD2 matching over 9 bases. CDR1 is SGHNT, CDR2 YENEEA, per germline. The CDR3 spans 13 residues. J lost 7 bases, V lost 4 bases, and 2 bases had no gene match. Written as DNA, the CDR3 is TGTGCCAGCAGCTCTCTAGCGGGGAATGAGCAGTTCTTC. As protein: CASSSLAGNEQFF.

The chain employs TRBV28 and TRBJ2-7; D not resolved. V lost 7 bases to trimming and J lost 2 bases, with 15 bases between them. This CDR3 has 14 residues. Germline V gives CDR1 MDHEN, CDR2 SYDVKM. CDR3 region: CASTPGRWAYEQYF. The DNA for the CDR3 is TGTGCCAGCACCCCTGGACGGTGGGCCTACGAGCAGTACTTC.

As DNA, the CDR3 is TGTGCCAGCATAACCGGGAGCTCCTACGAGCAGTACTTC. It yields the protein CASITGSSYEQYF. The rearrangement joins TRBV28 to TRBJ2-7; a possible D gene is TRBD2 (6 bases). The V and J ends lost 7 bases and 0 bases respectively, with 10 bases between them. The CDR3 consists of 13 residues. CDR1 is MDHEN and CDR2 is SYDVKM in the germline V gene.

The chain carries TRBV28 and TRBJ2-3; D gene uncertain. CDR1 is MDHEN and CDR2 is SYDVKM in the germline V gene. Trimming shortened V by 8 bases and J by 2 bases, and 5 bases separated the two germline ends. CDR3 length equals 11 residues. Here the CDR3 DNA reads TGTGCCAGCGGGGACACAGATACGCAGTATTTT. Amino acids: CASGDTDTQYF.

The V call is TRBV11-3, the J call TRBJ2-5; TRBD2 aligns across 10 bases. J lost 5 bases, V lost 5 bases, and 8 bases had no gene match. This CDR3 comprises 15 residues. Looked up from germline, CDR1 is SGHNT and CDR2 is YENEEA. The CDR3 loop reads CASSPSPAGGETQYF. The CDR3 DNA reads TGTGCCAGCAGCCCCAGTCCAGCGGGGGGGGAGACCCAGTACTTC.

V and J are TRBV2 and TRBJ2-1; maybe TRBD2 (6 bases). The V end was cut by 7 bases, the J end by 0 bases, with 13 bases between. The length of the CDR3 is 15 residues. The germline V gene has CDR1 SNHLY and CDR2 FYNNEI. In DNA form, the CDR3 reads TGTGCCAGCAATCGGGAGTCCTACTCCTACAATGAGCAGTTCTTC. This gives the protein CASNRESYSYNEQFF.

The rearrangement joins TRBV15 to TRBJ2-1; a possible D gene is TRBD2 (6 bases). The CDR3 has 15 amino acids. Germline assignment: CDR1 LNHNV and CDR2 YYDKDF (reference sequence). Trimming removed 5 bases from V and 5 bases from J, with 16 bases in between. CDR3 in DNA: TGTGCCACCAGCGGGGACGGGGGTACACACAATGAGCAGTTCTTC. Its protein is CATSGDGGTHNEQFF. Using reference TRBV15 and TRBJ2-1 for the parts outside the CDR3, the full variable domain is DAMVIQNPRYQVTQFGKPVTLSCSQTLNHNVMYWYQQKSSQAPKLLFHYYDKDFNNEADTPDNFQSRRPNTSFCFLDIRSPGLGDTAMYLCATSGDGGTHNEQFFGPGTRLTVL.

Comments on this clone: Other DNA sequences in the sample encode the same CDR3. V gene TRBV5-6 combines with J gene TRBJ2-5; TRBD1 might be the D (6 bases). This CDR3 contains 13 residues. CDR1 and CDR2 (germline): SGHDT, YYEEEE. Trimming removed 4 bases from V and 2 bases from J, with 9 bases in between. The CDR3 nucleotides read TGTGCCAGCAGCCCCGGACAGCAAGAGACCCAGTACTTC. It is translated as CASSPGQQETQYF.

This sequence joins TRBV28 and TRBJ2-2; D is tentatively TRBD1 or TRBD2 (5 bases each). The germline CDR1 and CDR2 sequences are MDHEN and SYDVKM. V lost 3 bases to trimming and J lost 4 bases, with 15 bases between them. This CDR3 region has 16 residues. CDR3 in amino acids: CASSFWGSVTTGELFF. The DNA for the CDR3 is TGTGCCAGCAGTTTTTGGGGGAGTGTGACCACCGGGGAGCTGTTTTTT. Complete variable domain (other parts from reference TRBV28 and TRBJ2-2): DVKVTQSSRYLVKRTGEKVFLECVQDMDHENMFWYRQDPGLGLRLIYFSYDVKMKEKGDIPEGYSVSREKKERFSLILESASTNQTSMYLCASSFWGSVTTGELFFGEGSRLTVL.

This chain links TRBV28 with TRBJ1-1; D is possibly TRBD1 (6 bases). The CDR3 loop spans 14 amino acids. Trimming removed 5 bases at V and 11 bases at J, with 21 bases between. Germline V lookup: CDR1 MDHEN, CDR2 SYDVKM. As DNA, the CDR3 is TGTGCCAGCAGTCCCCAGGATTGGGGGGGCAAGGCTTTCTTT. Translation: CASSPQDWGGKAFF.

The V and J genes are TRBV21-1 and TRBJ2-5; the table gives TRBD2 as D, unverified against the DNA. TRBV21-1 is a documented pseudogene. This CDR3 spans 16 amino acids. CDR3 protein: CASSKGHTPNRGTQYF. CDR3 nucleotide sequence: TGTGCCAGCAGCAAAGGTCACACACCTAATAGAGGGACCCAGTACTTC.